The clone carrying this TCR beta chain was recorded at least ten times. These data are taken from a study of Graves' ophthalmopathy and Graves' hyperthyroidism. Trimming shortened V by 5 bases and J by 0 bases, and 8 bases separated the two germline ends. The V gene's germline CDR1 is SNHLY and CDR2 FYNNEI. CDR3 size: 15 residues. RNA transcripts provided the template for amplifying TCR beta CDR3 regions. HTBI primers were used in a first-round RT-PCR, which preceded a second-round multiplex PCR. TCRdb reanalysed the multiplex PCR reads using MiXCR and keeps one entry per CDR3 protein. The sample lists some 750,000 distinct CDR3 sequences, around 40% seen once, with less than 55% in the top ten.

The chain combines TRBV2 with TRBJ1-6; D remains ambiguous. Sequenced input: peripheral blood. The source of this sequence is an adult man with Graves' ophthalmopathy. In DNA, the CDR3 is TGTGCCAGCAGTTGGGATGGCTCCTATAATTCACCCCTCCACTTT. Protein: CASSWDGSYNSPLHF.